This entry lists 32 T cell receptor beta chains sequenced from one sample in a study of a mutant IDH1 vaccine in newly diagnosed glioma. No antigens are known for them. Assay: immunoSEQ multiplex PCR; the TCRdb copy retains only in-frame clones and omits some. The sample lists over 45,000 clones, roughly four fifths occurring once. Time point here: week 5, during vaccination. Each vaccine dose was 300 ug of mutant IDH1 20-mer peptide, with topical imiquimod. This specimen was PBMCs, taken from a glioma patient whose treatment included an IDH1 peptide vaccine. The receptors shown here come from a woman in her 50s with glioma.

This clone was seen a single time. The chain recombines TRBV2 with TRBJ2-5; possibly TRBD1 for D (7 bases). With 8 bases removed from V and 8 bases from J, the gap between germline ends came to 24 bases. This CDR3 contains 15 residues. CDR1 is SNHLY and CDR2 is FYNNEI in the germline V gene. CDR3 DNA: TGTGCCAGCGGACAAGAACAGGGGCTCGGGAGAACCCAGTACTTC. Its translation: CASGQEQGLGRTQYF.

The genes are TRBV7-2 and TRBJ2-3, with TRBD2 matching over 9 bases. V trimming: 5 bases; J trimming: 2 bases; junction bases outside the gene matches: 11. Germline V CDR1 and CDR2: SGHTA, FQGNSA. The CDR3 totals 17 residues. For the CDR3, the DNA is TGTGCCAGCAGCCCCCAGCGGGGGGTTTCCTACACAGATACGCAGTATTTT. Protein: CASSPQRGVSYTDTQYF. The full variable domain, in which reference TRBV7-2 and TRBJ2-3 provide the parts outside the CDR3, is GAGVSQSPSNKVTEKGKDVELRCDPISGHTALYWYRQSLGQGLEFLIYFQGNSAPDKSGLPSDRFSAERTGGSVSTLTIQRTQQEDSAVYLCASSPQRGVSYTDTQYFGPGTRLTVL.

The chain joins TRBV5-1 to TRBJ2-3; 7 bases align to TRBD1. Germline assignment: CDR1 SGHRS and CDR2 YFSETQ. The CDR3 extends over 16 amino acids. V was clipped by 3 bases and J by 2 bases; unmatched bases: 9. This CDR3 is CASSYWTGTFTDTQYF. The CDR3 coding sequence is TGCGCCAGCAGCTACTGGACAGGTACCTTCACAGATACGCAGTATTTT.

The chain links TRBV28 to TRBJ1-2; D is perhaps TRBD1 (5 bases). The germline V gene has CDR1 MDHEN and CDR2 SYDVKM. V gave up 6 bases and J gave up 10 bases, with 18 bases separating them. The CDR3 is made up of 13 amino acids. The CDR3 DNA is TGTGCCAGCAGGCGCCGGGACCGTTCCCCCTACACCTTC. Its protein product is CASRRRDRSPYTF.

The rearrangement links TRBV7-6 to TRBJ2-6; TRBD1 matches 8 bases. Trimming removed 5 bases from V and 4 bases from J; junction bases left unmatched: 7. CDR3 length: 16 residues. The germline gives CDR1 SGHVS, CDR2 FNYEAQ. The DNA for the CDR3 is TGTGCCAGCAGCCTAGGACAGGGCCCCGGGGCCAACGTCCTGACTTTC. Translation gives CASSLGQGPGANVLTF.

The gene calls are TRBV18 and TRBJ2-1; no clear D gene. This CDR3 has 13 residues. Germline V CDR1 and CDR2: KGHSH, LQKENI. The ends were cut back, 3 bases at V and 3 bases at J, with 6 bases in the middle. The CDR3 coding sequence is TGTGCCAGCTCACCGATCTACTACAATGAGCAGTTCTTC. It specifies CASSPIYYNEQFF.

The rearrangement uses TRBV7-9 and TRBJ2-1; D remains ambiguous. CDR1 and CDR2 (germline): SEHNR, FQNEAQ (reference sequence). V dropped 0 bases and J dropped 6 bases, with 6 bases sitting between them. The CDR3 runs to 13 residues. CDR3: CASSLAGRNEQFF. CDR3 nucleotide sequence: TGTGCCAGCAGCTTAGCGGGTCGCAATGAGCAGTTCTTC.

This clone was detected only a few times. V and J are TRBV19 and TRBJ2-2, with D possibly matching TRBD1 (5 bases). V shed 3 bases and J shed 1 base, with 6 bases lying between them. CDR1 and CDR2 (germline): LNHDA, SQIVND (reference sequence). This CDR3 has 14 residues. The CDR3 DNA reads TGTGCCAGTAGTATGCAGGGGAACACCGGGGAGCTGTTTTTT. This sequence encodes CASSMQGNTGELFF.

The gene calls are TRBV7-2 and TRBJ1-6; D remains unclear. Germline V lookup: CDR1 SGHTA, CDR2 FQGNSA. The CDR3 extends over 14 amino acids. The ends were cut back, 4 bases at V and 6 bases at J, with 10 bases in the middle. The CDR3 DNA is TGTGCCAGCAGCTCGCAAGTAATTAATTCACCCCTCCACTTT. This sequence encodes CASSSQVINSPLHF.

The chain joins TRBV10-3 to TRBJ2-7; D uncertain. This CDR3 is built from 16 residues. CDR1 is ENHRY and CDR2 is SYGVKD in the germline V gene. V was shortened by 0 bases and J by 1 base, with 13 bases between the two germline ends. Here the CDR3 reads CAISESNPSSSYEQYF. CDR3 nucleotide sequence: TGTGCCATCAGTGAGTCGAACCCCTCTTCGTCCTACGAGCAGTACTTC.

This chain uses TRBV27 with TRBJ1-5, with D possibly being TRBD1 (5 bases). In germline, CDR1 is MNHEY, CDR2 SMNVEV (reference sequence). V lost 4 bases, J lost 7 bases, and 14 bases lay in between. The CDR3 has 14 amino acids. CDR3 bases: TGTGCCAGCAGTTACGAGGGGATAGGACAGCCCCAGCATTTT. It specifies CASSYEGIGQPQHF.

The rearrangement joins TRBV11-3 to TRBJ2-1; 8 nucleotides line up with TRBD2. Germline V gene data show CDR1 as SGHNT and CDR2 as YENEEA. J was trimmed by 7 bases and V by 8 bases; bases with no gene match: 10. The CDR3 loop spans 14 amino acids. The CDR3 nucleotides are TGTGCCAGCCGGACGGCGGGGGGTGGGAATGAGCAGTTCTTC. Translation: CASRTAGGGNEQFF. The full variable domain, with the rest looked up from reference TRBV11-3 and TRBJ2-1, is EAGVVQSPRYKIIEKKQPVAFWCNPISGHNTLYWYLQNLGQGPELLIRYENEEAVDDSQLPKDRFSAERLKGVDSTLKIQPAELGDSAVYLCASRTAGGGNEQFFGPGTRLTVL.

This chain joins TRBV5-6 and TRBJ2-1, with 9 bases lining up with TRBD2. Germline-derived CDR1 and CDR2 are SGHDT and YYEEEE. The CDR3 runs 15 residues. V lost 5 bases to trimming and J lost 4 bases; unmatched junction nucleotides: 7. The CDR3 region has the DNA TGTGCCAGCAGTGATGGCGGGGGGGTTTACAATGAGCAGTTCTTC. It codes for CASSDGGGVYNEQFF.

This chain connects TRBV2 to TRBJ2-7; D is ambiguous. The germline gives CDR1 SNHLY, CDR2 FYNNEI. This CDR3 comprises 10 residues. V dropped 2 bases and J dropped 6 bases, with 2 bases sitting between them. The DNA for the CDR3 is TGTGCCAGCAGTGAAACCGAGCAGTACTTC. It translates to CASSETEQYF.

The DNA of the CDR3 is TGTGCCAGCAGGGAGGGGAGCTCCTACGAGCAGTACTTC. This translates into CASREGSSYEQYF. This chain connects TRBV6-5 to TRBJ2-7; tentative D call: TRBD2 (6 bases). From germline, CDR1 is MNHEY and CDR2 SVGAGI. Between the trimmed V and J ends, which lost 6 bases and 0 bases, there was a span of 9 bases. There are 13 residues in the CDR3.

The rearrangement joins TRBV7-9 to TRBJ2-7; D call uncertain. Germline V gene data show CDR1 as SEHNR and CDR2 as FQNEAQ (reference sequence). CDR3 length: 11 residues. Trimming shortened V by 0 bases and J by 7 bases, and 4 bases separated the two germline ends. CDR3 sequence: CASSLAQEQYF. For the CDR3, the DNA is TGTGCCAGCAGCTTAGCGCAAGAGCAGTACTTC. Variable domain in full (rest from reference TRBV7-9 and TRBJ2-7): DTGVSQNPRHKITKRGQNVTFRCDPISEHNRLYWYRQTLGQGPEFLTYFQNEAQLEKSRLLSDRFSAERPKGSFSTLEIQRTEQGDSAMYLCASSLAQEQYFGPGTRLTVT.

The chain uses TRBV5-1 and TRBJ1-1; TRBD1 matches at 8 bases. This CDR3 has 17 amino acids. Germline loops: CDR1 SGHRS, CDR2 YFSETQ. Trimming at V came to 4 bases and at J to 4 bases, leaving 15 bases not matched to a gene. CDR3 amino acids: CASSPADRVGLGTEAFF. CDR3 DNA: TGCGCCAGCAGCCCGGCGGACAGGGTAGGTCTAGGCACTGAAGCTTTCTTT.

There are a few counts of this clone. V and J are TRBV7-3 and TRBJ2-2; a weak D match, TRBD1 (6 bases). This CDR3 region has 15 residues. The germline CDR1 and CDR2 sequences are SGHTA and FQGTGA. V was pared by 3 bases and J by 5 bases, with 13 bases between. In DNA form, the CDR3 reads TGTGCCAGCAGCTTTGCGACAGGTAAGACCGGGGAGCTGTTTTTT. Its translation is CASSFATGKTGELFF.

This clone was found once. The chain couples TRBV28 to TRBJ1-5; TRBD1 matches 7 bases. Germline CDR1 reads MDHEN; CDR2 reads SYDVKM. The V gene end was trimmed by 5 bases and the J gene end by 4 bases; junction bases not matched to a gene: 8. The CDR3 has 15 residues. Here the CDR3 reads CASSRGDRENQPQHF. The CDR3 nucleotides read TGTGCCAGCAGTCGTGGGGACAGAGAGAATCAGCCCCAGCATTTT.

V gene TRBV5-4 combines with J gene TRBJ1-2, with TRBD1 matching over 7 bases. Germline CDR1 reads SGHNT; CDR2 reads YYREEE (reference sequence). Trimming at V came to 5 bases and at J to 4 bases, leaving 8 bases not matched to a gene. The CDR3 spans 14 residues. DNA for the CDR3: TGTGCCAGCAGTCGGGACAGCCTTTCCTATGGCTACACCTTC. This translates into CASSRDSLSYGYTF.

The rearrangement joins TRBV11-1 to TRBJ2-5, with D hard to call. V dropped 5 bases and J dropped 6 bases, with 13 bases sitting between them. This CDR3 has 13 residues. Germline assignment: CDR1 SGHAT and CDR2 FQDESV (reference sequence). CDR3 nucleotide sequence: TGTGCCAGCAGCGCCGACCCAGGAAAGACCCAGTACTTC. It encodes CASSADPGKTQYF.

The rearrangement links TRBV7-2 to TRBJ1-4, with a tentative D call TRBD1 (5 bases). Germline V gene lookup returns CDR1 SGHTA and CDR2 FQGNSA. This CDR3 spans 13 amino acids. Trimming shortened V by 1 base and J by 8 bases, and 8 bases separated the two germline ends. CDR3 amino acids: CASSLVGGEKLFF. DNA for the CDR3: TGTGCCAGCAGCTTAGTCGGGGGGGAAAAACTGTTTTTT.

The chain has TRBV6-1 and TRBJ2-1; D is undetermined. V was clipped by 5 bases and J by 6 bases, with 5 bases between them. The CDR3 contains 11 residues. Germline V gene lookup returns CDR1 MNHNS and CDR2 SASEGT. The CDR3 reads CASSRANEQFF. CDR3 sequence (DNA): TGTGCCAGCAGTAGGGCCAATGAGCAGTTCTTC.

This sequence joins TRBV10-1 and TRBJ1-5; D remains ambiguous. The ends were cut back, 7 bases at V and 0 bases at J, with 16 bases in the middle. The CDR3 consists of 16 residues. Per germline, CDR1 WNHNN and CDR2 SYGVQD (reference sequence). The CDR3 loop is CASTRILQYSNQPQHF. CDR3 coding DNA: TGCGCCAGCACCCGGATTCTCCAATATAGCAATCAGCCCCAGCATTTT.

V gene TRBV6-1 combines with J gene TRBJ1-4; D is unclear. V was trimmed by 6 bases and J by 0 bases, leaving 5 bases between them. The CDR3 totals 13 residues. The germline CDR1 and CDR2 sequences are MNHNS and SASEGT. The CDR3 sequence is CASRLATNEKLFF. CDR3 bases: TGTGCCAGCAGATTGGCAACTAATGAAAAACTGTTTTTT.

Worth noting for this clone: The sample has other DNA sequences that encode this CDR3 too. The chain joins TRBV5-1 to TRBJ1-1, with D uncertain. The CDR3 extends over 14 amino acids. Looked up from germline, CDR1 is SGHRS and CDR2 is YFSETQ. V shed 0 bases and J shed 1 base, with 7 bases lying between them. In DNA, the CDR3 is TGCGCCAGCAGCTTGGAAGGGCGGAACACTGAAGCTTTCTTT. Its protein is CASSLEGRNTEAFF.

The chain links TRBV10-3 to TRBJ2-1, with D maybe TRBD2 (7 bases). CDR1 and CDR2 from the germline V gene are ENHRY and SYGVKD. V was shortened by 3 bases and J by 2 bases, with 17 bases between the two germline ends. This CDR3 spans 17 amino acids. In DNA form, the CDR3 reads TGTGCCATCAGTGAAGTTCTAAGGGGGGGGACCTACAATGAGCAGTTCTTC. Encoded protein: CAISEVLRGGTYNEQFF.

The gene calls are TRBV29-1 and TRBJ2-3, with 7 bases identical to TRBD2. V lost 4 bases, J lost 4 bases, and 8 bases stayed unmatched. Germline CDR1 and CDR2: SQVTM and ANQGSEA. The CDR3 covers 14 residues. DNA for the CDR3: TGCAGCGTTGCGGGCGGGGGAGGCGCAGATACGCAGTATTTT. It encodes CSVAGGGGADTQYF.

The rearrangement links TRBV2 to TRBJ2-2; 7 nucleotides match TRBD2. The CDR3 loop spans 15 amino acids. Germline trimming cut 6 bases from V and 2 bases from J; bases unmatched to any gene: 6. In germline, CDR1 is SNHLY, CDR2 FYNNEI. As DNA, the CDR3 is TGTGCCAGCAGAGGAGCGGGGCGAAACACCGGGGAGCTGTTTTTT. Protein: CASRGAGRNTGELFF.

This clone was recorded once. This chain uses TRBV4-1 with TRBJ2-1, with D possibly being TRBD2 (6 bases). Trimming shortened V by 5 bases and J by 1 base, and 24 bases separated the two germline ends. CDR1 and CDR2 from the germline V gene are MGHRA and YSYEKL. The CDR3 length is 19 residues. CDR3 bases: TGCGCCAGCAGCTCCAAGGTTTTAGGAATCCGGGGGTCCTACAATGAGCAGTTCTTC. Its protein is CASSSKVLGIRGSYNEQFF.

The rearrangement uses TRBV5-4 and TRBJ2-7, with TRBD1 matching over 8 bases. V lost 0 bases and J lost 5; bases outside the gene matches: 10. CDR1 is SGHNT, CDR2 YYREEE, per germline (reference sequence). This CDR3 comprises 16 residues. The CDR3 reads CASSLEPSRGHNEQYF. Here the CDR3 DNA reads TGTGCCAGCAGCTTGGAGCCCAGCAGGGGGCACAACGAGCAGTACTTC. Full variable domain (rest looked up from reference TRBV5-4 and TRBJ2-7): ETGVTQSPTHLIKTRGQQVTLRCSSQSGHNTVSWYQQALGQGPQFIFQYYREEENGRGNFPPRFSGLQFPNYSSELNVNALELDDSALYLCASSLEPSRGHNEQYFGPGTRLTVT.

The chain has TRBV12-5 and TRBJ2-7; 8 nucleotides align to TRBD1. This CDR3 comprises 14 residues. After removal of 1 base from V and 2 bases from J, the junction contained 1 base not matched to a gene. Germline V CDR1 and CDR2: LGHNT, FRNRAP. The CDR3 coding sequence is TGTGCTAGTGGTTTGGACAGGGGGACCTACGAGCAGTACTTC. Protein product: CASGLDRGTYEQYF.